This T cell receptor beta chain is drawn from a study of T cell responses to AZD1222 COVID-19 vaccine. Study summary: Some second doses came at about 4 weeks and others at about 12 weeks; these were pooled.

In the case of this clone: The antigen is undetermined.

General study findings and limits: Just a handful of AZD1222 recipients were seropositive at baseline.

TCRdb keeps only in-frame clones here, not all; method: immunoSEQ multiplex PCR. The profile shows 90,000 to 95,000 clones, approximately 90% of them singletons. V lost 0 bases, J lost 9 bases, and 15 bases lay in between. CDR3 length: 14 amino acids. The V gene's germline CDR1 is MGHRA and CDR2 YSYEKL. The clonotype originates from an adult in good health. Sequences were derived from peripheral blood, sampled on day 0 of AZD1222 vaccination. The chain uses TRBV4-1 and TRBJ2-7; no clear D gene. CDR3 region: CASSQDRAVMGQYF. For the CDR3, the DNA is TGCGCCAGCAGCCAAGATCGGGCAGTCATGGGGCAGTACTTC.